The rows below give T cell receptor beta chains drawn from one sample of a study of blood T cell repertoires in COVID-19. Produced via immunoSEQ multiplex PCR; TCRdb's table is partial and in-frame only. Here the sample spans around 470,000 clones, 85% to 90% being singletons. Input material: peripheral blood. These receptors were taken from a man between 18 and 29 years old with COVID-19, enrolled during active disease. CDR3s include the opening cysteine and the closing phenylalanine or tryptophan. Fields, in order: J gene, D gene, clone size, V gene, CDR3 protein, CDR3 DNA. A D gene is named only where the DNA matches it firmly. Where a row states a size, it is once, few, many or the class of an expanded clone; other rows omit it.

TRBJ2-1 | . | . | TRBV4-1 | CASSQGQSSYNEQFF | TGCGCCAGCAGCCAAGGGCAAAGCTCCTACAATGAGCAGTTCTTC
TRBJ2-5 | . | . | TRBV19 | CASSISDPGTQYF | TGTGCCAGTAGTATCTCAGATCCGGGGACCCAGTACTTC
TRBJ2-5 | TRBD2 | . | TRBV7-3 | CASSLTAGVGETQYF | TGTGCCAGCAGCTTAACAGCGGGAGTCGGGGAGACCCAGTACTTC
TRBJ2-1 | . | . | TRBV20-1 | CSARGPTQQFF | TGCAGTGCTAGAGGCCCGACACAGCAGTTCTTC
TRBJ1-3 | . | . | TRBV12-3/TRBV12-4 | CASSPGGGNTIYF | TGTGCCAGCAGTCCTGGTGGGGGGAACACCATATATTTT
TRBJ2-7 | TRBD1 | . | TRBV5-1 | CASGQGDTSYEQYF | TGCGCCAGCGGTCAGGGGGACACCTCCTACGAGCAGTACTTC
TRBJ2-1 | TRBD2 | . | TRBV24-1 | CATTSGSYNEQFF | TGTGCCACGACTAGCGGTTCCTACAATGAGCAGTTCTTC
TRBJ1-3 | . | few | TRBV5-1 | CASSQDRGNTIYF | TGCGCCAGCAGCCAAGACAGGGGAAACACCATATATTTT
TRBJ2-7 | TRBD1 | . | TRBV6-5 | CASSYYRGSVPYEQYF | TGTGCCAGCAGTTACTACAGGGGGTCCGTGCCCTACGAGCAGTACTTC
TRBJ2-5 | . | . | TRBV6-5 | CASRDAGSPGETQYF | TGTGCCAGCAGGGATGCGGGCTCTCCCGGGGAGACCCAGTACTTC
TRBJ2-1 | TRBD2 | . | TRBV6-5 | CASSLGGFYNEQFF | TGTGCCAGCAGTCTGGGGGGGTTCTACAATGAGCAGTTCTTC
TRBJ2-3 | . | . | TRBV24-1 | CATSDLARGDTQYF | TGTGCCACCAGTGATTTGGCCCGGGGGGATACGCAGTATTTT
TRBJ2-1 | . | . | TRBV5-1 | CASMDWRHGEQFF | TGCGCCAGCATGGACTGGCGCCACGGAGAGCAGTTCTTC
TRBJ2-7 | . | . | TRBV5-6 | CASSLRRSEQYF | TGTGCCAGCAGCCTGAGACGGAGCGAGCAGTACTTC
TRBJ2-1 | TRBD1 | once | TRBV3-1/TRBV3-2 | CASSQTGENEQFF | TGTGCCAGCAGCCAAACAGGGGAAAATGAGCAGTTCTTC
TRBJ1-1 | . | . | TRBV6-6 | CASSGTPGGGLTEAFF | TGTGCCAGCAGCGGAACCCCAGGTGGGGGACTTACTGAAGCTTTCTTT
TRBJ2-1 | . | once | TRBV15 | CATSRDKGVPSINEQFF | TGTGCCACCAGCAGAGATAAAGGTGTGCCTAGCATCAATGAGCAGTTCTTC
TRBJ2-7 | TRBD2 | . | TRBV7-9 | CASSLGASGDYEQYF | TGTGCCAGCAGCTTAGGGGCTAGCGGGGACTACGAGCAGTACTTC